This TCR beta chain was profiled in a study of Graves' ophthalmopathy and Graves' hyperthyroidism. This clonotype was recorded only once. Its antigen is unidentified. It is unclear where the CDR3 begins or ends on the DNA, so no DNA is shown, and the CDR3 is as TCRdb lists it. Establishment of the diagnosis relied upon clinical symptoms, serum thyroxine, TRAb, thyroid ultrasound and orbital computed tomography. RNA transcripts were the source from which TCR beta CDR3 regions were amplified. An opening RT-PCR round employed HTBI primers and preceded a second-round multiplex PCR. TCRdb fed the multiplex PCR reads into MiXCR, producing one record per CDR3 protein. The table shows 900,000 to 1,200,000 distinct CDR3 sequences, with 35% to 40% occurring only once. The study, taken as a whole, reports: Blood also contained most of the expanded thyroid clonotypes above 0.001 frequency. The model predicted ophthalmopathy progression with over 60% sensitivity and approximately 72% specificity.

This clonotype was sampled from an adult man with Graves' hyperthyroidism. The source material was peripheral blood or thyroid tissue (not recorded which).

The CDR3 sequence is CACSASADTRNSPLHF. V and J are TRBV2 and TRBJ1-6. CDR1 and CDR2 (germline): SNHLY, FYNNEI. The CDR3 sequence runs 16 residues, both termini included.